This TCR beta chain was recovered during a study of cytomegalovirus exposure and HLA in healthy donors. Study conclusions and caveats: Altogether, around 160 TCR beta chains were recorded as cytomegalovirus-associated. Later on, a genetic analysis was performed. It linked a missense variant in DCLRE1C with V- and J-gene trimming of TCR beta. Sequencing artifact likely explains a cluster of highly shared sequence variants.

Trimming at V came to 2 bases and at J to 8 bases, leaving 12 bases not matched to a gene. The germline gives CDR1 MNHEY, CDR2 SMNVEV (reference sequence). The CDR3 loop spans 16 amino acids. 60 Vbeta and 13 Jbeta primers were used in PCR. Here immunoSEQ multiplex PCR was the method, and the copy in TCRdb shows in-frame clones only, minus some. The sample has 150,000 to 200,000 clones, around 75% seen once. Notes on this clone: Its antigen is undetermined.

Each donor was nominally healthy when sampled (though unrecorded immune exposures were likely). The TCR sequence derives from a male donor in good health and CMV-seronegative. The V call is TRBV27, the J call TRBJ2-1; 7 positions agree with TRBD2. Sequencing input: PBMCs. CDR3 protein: CASSLIGGRGVYEQFF. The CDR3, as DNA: TGTGCCAGCAGTTTAATCGGTGGTCGGGGGGTCTATGAGCAGTTCTTC.